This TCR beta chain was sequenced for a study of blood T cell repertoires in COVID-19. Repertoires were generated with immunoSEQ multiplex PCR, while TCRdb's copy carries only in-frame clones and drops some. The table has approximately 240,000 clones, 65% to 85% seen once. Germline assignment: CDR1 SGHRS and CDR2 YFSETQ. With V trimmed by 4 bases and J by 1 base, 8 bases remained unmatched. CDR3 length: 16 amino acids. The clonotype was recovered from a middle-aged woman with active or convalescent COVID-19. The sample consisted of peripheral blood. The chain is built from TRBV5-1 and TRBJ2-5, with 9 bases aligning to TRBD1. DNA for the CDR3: TGCGCCAGCAGCCAACCCCGGGGACAGGGCCAAGAGACCCAGTACTTC. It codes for CASSQPRGQGQETQYF.